A selection of T cell receptor beta chains follows, all from one sample in a study of blood T cell repertoires in COVID-19. Profiled with immunoSEQ multiplex PCR; TCRdb holds only in-frame clones, not every one. The sample shows about 71,000 clones, over 80% of them seen only once. The sample comprised peripheral blood. These TCRs come from an elderly woman with acute or convalescent COVID-19. CDR3s include the opening cysteine and the closing phenylalanine or tryptophan. D genes are given only for firm matches. The size of a clone is reported for some rows only, either as once, few or many, or as a class for expanded clones.

clone size,V gene,J gene,D gene,CDR3 DNA,CDR3 protein
-,TRBV7-9,TRBJ2-7,TRBD1,TGTGCCAGCAGCTTAGAAGGTATTAAGGGGGACAGCACCTACGAGCAGTACTTC,CASSLEGIKGDSTYEQYF
-,TRBV9,TRBJ2-2,TRBD2,TGTGCCAGCAGCGTAAAACTAGCGCCGAACACCGGGGAGCTGTTTTTT,CASSVKLAPNTGELFF
-,TRBV19,TRBJ2-1,TRBD2,TGTGCCAGTAGTCACAGCGGGGGGAGAGAGCAGTTCTTC,CASSHSGGREQFF
-,TRBV5-1,TRBJ2-7,-,TGCGCCAGCAGCTCAAACTCCGGGACCTACGAGCAGTACTTC,CASSSNSGTYEQYF
-,TRBV5-6,TRBJ2-5,TRBD2,TGTGCCAGCAGCTTGGATAGCGGGGGTAAGACCCAGTACTTC,CASSLDSGGKTQYF
-,TRBV3-1/TRBV3-2,TRBJ1-4,-,TGTGCCAGCAGCCAGCTTGTGGGAGGTGAAAAACTGTTTTTT,CASSQLVGGEKLFF
-,TRBV7-8,TRBJ2-3,TRBD2,TGTGCCAGCAGCTCAGGACTAGCCCCAAGGATAGATACGCAGTATTTT,CASSSGLAPRIDTQYF
-,TRBV30,TRBJ2-3,-,TGTGCCTGGAATTACGGTGGTAACACAGATACGCAGTATTTT,CAWNYGGNTDTQYF
-,TRBV3-1/TRBV3-2,TRBJ2-3,TRBD2,TGTGCCAGCAGCGCCCTAGCGGACACAGATACGCAGTATTTT,CASSALADTDTQYF
once,TRBV6-4,TRBJ2-1,-,TGTGCCAGCAGACCCGCCGGGAGCGGGCGTAGGAATGAGCAGTTCTTC,CASRPAGSGRRNEQFF
-,TRBV19,TRBJ1-3,-,TGTGCCAGTAGCGTCAGTGTCTCTGGAAACACCATATATTTT,CASSVSVSGNTIYF
-,TRBV14,TRBJ2-7,-,TGTGCCAGCAGCCGTGGAGGTCTAGGGCGCGAGCAGTACTTC,CASSRGGLGREQYF
-,TRBV9,TRBJ1-4,TRBD1,TGTGCCAGCAGCGTAGGATTTTTGACAGGGGGATTGGGAGAAGAAAAACTGTTTTTT,CASSVGFLTGGLGEEKLFF
-,TRBV21-1,TRBJ2-3,-,TGTGCCAGCAGCAAAGCCAAGGGACACCGAGAACACACAGATACGCAGTATTTT,CASSKAKGHREHTDTQYF
-,TRBV28,TRBJ1-6,TRBD1,TGTGCCAGCTTGGGACAGATCAATTCACCCCTCCACTTT,CASLGQINSPLHF
-,TRBV14,TRBJ2-7,TRBD1,TGTGCCAGCCGCCGGACAGGGTTTGAAGGGTCCTACGAGCAGTACTTC,CASRRTGFEGSYEQYF
-,TRBV5-1,TRBJ2-2,TRBD1,TGCGCCAGCAGCCCCGGACAGGCCACCGGGGAGCTGTTTTTT,CASSPGQATGELFF
-,TRBV19,TRBJ1-4,TRBD1,TGTGCCAGTAGTCCAGGACAGGGTCCTGAAAAACTGTTTTTT,CASSPGQGPEKLFF
-,TRBV4-1,TRBJ1-1,TRBD1,TGCGCCAGCAGACAGGGGCCTTGGGGGGAAGCTTTCTTT,CASRQGPWGEAFF
-,TRBV29-1,TRBJ2-7,TRBD2,TGCAGCGTTGATCCCAGCGGGAGTCGAAACGAGCAGTACTTC,CSVDPSGSRNEQYF
-,TRBV19,TRBJ2-2,-,TGTGCCAGTAGCTTGAGTTTGGGGGAGCTGTTTTTT,CASSLSLGELFF
-,TRBV7-2,TRBJ1-3,TRBD1,TGTGCCAGCAGCTTACAGGGGGCGAAAGGAAACACCATATATTTT,CASSLQGAKGNTIYF
-,TRBV9,TRBJ2-1,-,TGTGCCAGCAGCCCGGAGGGGGGACAGTACAATGAGCAGTTCTTC,CASSPEGGQYNEQFF
-,TRBV11-1,TRBJ2-2,-,TGTGCCAGCAGCTTAGAACCTAGAGGCACCGGGGAGCTGTTTTTT,CASSLEPRGTGELFF
-,TRBV27,TRBJ2-1,-,TGTGCCAGCAGTTTACAAAGGAGTTTCGATGAGCAGTTCTTC,CASSLQRSFDEQFF
once,TRBV12-3/TRBV12-4,TRBJ2-2,-,TGTGCCAGCAGTTTATTCGACACCGGGGAGCTGTTTTTT,CASSLFDTGELFF
few,TRBV14,TRBJ1-2,TRBD1,TGTGCCAGCAGCCAAGATTTAGGGACAGGTGGCTACACCTTC,CASSQDLGTGGYTF
few,TRBV6-5,TRBJ1-6,-,TGTGCCAGCAGACCCGAGACAGGATATTCACCCCTCCACTTT,CASRPETGYSPLHF
-,TRBV29-1,TRBJ1-6,TRBD1,TGCAGCGTTGGGACAGGGCCCAATAATTCACCCCTCCACTTT,CSVGTGPNNSPLHF
-,TRBV4-2,TRBJ2-7,-,TGTGCCAGCAGCCAAGTTCCACAGGGACATGAGCAGTACTTC,CASSQVPQGHEQYF
-,TRBV3-1/TRBV3-2,TRBJ2-1,TRBD2,TGTGCCAGCAGCCCGGCTAGCGGCGCTGGTGAGCAGTTCTTC,CASSPASGAGEQFF
once,TRBV28,TRBJ2-7,-,TGTGCCAGCACCTCTTGGGCTCACGAGCAGTACTTC,CASTSWAHEQYF
-,TRBV4-2,TRBJ1-1,TRBD1,TGTGCCAGCAGCCCGGACAGGGGGGACACTGAAGCTTTCTTT,CASSPDRGDTEAFF
-,TRBV19,TRBJ2-7,TRBD2,TGTGCCAGCGCACATTATAGCGGGGTCTACGAGCAGTACTTC,CASAHYSGVYEQYF
-,TRBV10-3,TRBJ1-1,-,TGTGCCATCAGCGCCTTATCTGGGAGAGGTGAAGCTTTCTTT,CAISALSGRGEAFF
-,TRBV29-1,TRBJ1-5,-,TGCAGCGTTGCCCAGGGACTAGGGCAGCCCCAGCATTTT,CSVAQGLGQPQHF
-,TRBV9,TRBJ2-7,TRBD2,TGTGCCAGCAGCCCCTGGGGGGGAGGCACCTACGAGCAGTACTTC,CASSPWGGGTYEQYF
few,TRBV9,TRBJ2-3,-,TGTGCCAGCAGCACACTAGCAAGCTTAAGCACAGATACGCAGTATTTT,CASSTLASLSTDTQYF
-,TRBV19,TRBJ1-4,-,TGTGCCAGTAGAACTCAGGGATACGAAAAACTGTTTTTT,CASRTQGYEKLFF
few,TRBV28,TRBJ1-6,TRBD1,TGTGCCAGCAGCGCCTGGGTGGGAGCCTTCCGACAGGGAAGTAATTCACCCCTCCACTTT,CASSAWVGAFRQGSNSPLHF
-,TRBV14,TRBJ2-3,TRBD2,TGTGCCAGCAGCCAAGCCTCGGGAGGGCGGACAGATACGCAGTATTTT,CASSQASGGRTDTQYF